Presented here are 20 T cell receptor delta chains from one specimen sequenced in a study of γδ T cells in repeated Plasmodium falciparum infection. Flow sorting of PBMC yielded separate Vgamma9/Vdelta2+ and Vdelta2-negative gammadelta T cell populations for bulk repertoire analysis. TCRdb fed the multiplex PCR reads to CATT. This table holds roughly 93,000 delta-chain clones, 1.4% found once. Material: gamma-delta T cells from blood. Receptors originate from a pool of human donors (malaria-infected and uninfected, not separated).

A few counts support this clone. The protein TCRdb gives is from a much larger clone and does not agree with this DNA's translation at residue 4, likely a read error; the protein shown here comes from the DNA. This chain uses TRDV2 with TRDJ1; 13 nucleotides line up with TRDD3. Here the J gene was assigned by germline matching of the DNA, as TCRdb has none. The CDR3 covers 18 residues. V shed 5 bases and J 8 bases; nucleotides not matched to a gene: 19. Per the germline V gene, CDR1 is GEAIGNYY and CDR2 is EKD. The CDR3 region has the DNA TGTGCCTGTGGCGGCGTGGTACTGGGGGATACGACCACCCAAAAACTCATCTTT. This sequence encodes CACGGVVLGDTTTQKLIF.

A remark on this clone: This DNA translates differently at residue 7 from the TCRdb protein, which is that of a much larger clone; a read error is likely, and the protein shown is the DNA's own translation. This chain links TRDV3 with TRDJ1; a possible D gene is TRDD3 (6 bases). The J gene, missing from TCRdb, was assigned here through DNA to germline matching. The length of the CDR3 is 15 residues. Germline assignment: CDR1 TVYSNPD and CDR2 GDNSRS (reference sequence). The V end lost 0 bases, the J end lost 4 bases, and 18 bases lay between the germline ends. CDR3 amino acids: CAFSWGVLLLDKLIF. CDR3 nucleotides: TGTGCCTTTAGTTGGGGGGTACTACTACTCGATAAACTCATCTTT.

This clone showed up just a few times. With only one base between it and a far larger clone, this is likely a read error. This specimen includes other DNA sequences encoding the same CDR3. The CDR3 DNA reads as TGTGCTCTTGGGGAACTGGTATCCGTTGTACTGGGGGACACCGATAAACTCATCTTT. As protein: CALGELVSVVLGDTDKLIF. This sequence joins TRDV1 and TRDJ1, with 8 bases that match TRDD3. V trimming: 0 bases; J trimming: 0 bases; junction bases outside the gene matches: 12. The CDR3 is made up of 19 amino acids. Germline CDR1 TSWWSYY, CDR2 QGS.

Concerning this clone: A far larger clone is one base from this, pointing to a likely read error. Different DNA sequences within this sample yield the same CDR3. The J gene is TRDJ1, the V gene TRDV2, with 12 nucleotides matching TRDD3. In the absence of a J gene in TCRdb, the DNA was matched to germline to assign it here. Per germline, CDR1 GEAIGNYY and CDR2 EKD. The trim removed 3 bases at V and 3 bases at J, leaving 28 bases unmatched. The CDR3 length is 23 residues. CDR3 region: CACDPRILLPPCTGGYIADKLIF. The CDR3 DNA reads TGTGCCTGTGACCCGCGGATACTACTTCCTCCTTGTACTGGGGGATACATCGCCGATAAACTCATCTTT.

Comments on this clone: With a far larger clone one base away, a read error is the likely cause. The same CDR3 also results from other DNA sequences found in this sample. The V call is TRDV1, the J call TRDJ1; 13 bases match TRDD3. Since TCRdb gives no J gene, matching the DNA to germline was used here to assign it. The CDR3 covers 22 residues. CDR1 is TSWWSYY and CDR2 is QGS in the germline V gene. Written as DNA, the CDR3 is TGTGCCCTTGGGGAACTACGCTCCTACCCCTACTGGGGGATACGGTACACCGATAAACTCATCTTT. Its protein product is CALGELRSYPYWGIRYTDKLIF.

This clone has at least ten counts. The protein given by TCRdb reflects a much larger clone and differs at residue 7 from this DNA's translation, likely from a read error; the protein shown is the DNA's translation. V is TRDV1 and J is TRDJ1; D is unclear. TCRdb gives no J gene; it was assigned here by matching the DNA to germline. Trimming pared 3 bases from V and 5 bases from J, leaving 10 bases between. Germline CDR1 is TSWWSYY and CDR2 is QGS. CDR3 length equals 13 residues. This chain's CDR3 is CALGEGSRDKLIF. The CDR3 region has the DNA TGTGCTCTTGGGGAGGGAAGCAGGGATAAACTCATCTTT.

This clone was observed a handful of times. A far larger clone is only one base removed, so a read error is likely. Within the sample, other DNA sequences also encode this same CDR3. The CDR3 DNA reads as TGTGCTCTTGGGGAACTGCTCGCCCCGCGCGTAGTATACACCGATAAACTCATCTTC. As protein: CALGELLAPRVVYTDKLIF. The chain employs TRDV1 and TRDJ1; D gene uncertain. This CDR3 region has 19 residues. CDR1 and CDR2 (germline): TSWWSYY, QGS.

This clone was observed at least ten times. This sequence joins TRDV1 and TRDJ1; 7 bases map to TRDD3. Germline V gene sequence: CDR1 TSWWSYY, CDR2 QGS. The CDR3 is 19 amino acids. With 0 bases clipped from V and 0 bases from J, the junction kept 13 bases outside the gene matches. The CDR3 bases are TGTGCTCTTGGGGAACTGGGCTGGGGGTTGCCCTCGTACACCGATAAACTCATCTTT. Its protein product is CALGELGWGLPSYTDKLIF.

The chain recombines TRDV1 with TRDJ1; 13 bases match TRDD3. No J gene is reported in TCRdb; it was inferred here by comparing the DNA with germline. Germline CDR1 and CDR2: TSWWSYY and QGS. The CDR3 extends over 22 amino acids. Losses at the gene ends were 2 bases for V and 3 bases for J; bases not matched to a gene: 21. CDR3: CALGEGALASTGGYAGADKLIF. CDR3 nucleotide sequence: TGTGCTCTTGGGGAAGGGGCGCTAGCCTCTACTGGGGGATACGCCGGGGCCGATAAACTCATCTTT.

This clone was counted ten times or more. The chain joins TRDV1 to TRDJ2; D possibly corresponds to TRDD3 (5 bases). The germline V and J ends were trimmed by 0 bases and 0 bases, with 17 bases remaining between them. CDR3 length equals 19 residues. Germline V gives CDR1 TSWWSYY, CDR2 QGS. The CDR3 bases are TGTGCTCTTGGGGAACTAGTCCAGTGGGGTCCTGCTTTGACAGCACAACTCTTCTTT. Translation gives CALGELVQWGPALTAQLFF.

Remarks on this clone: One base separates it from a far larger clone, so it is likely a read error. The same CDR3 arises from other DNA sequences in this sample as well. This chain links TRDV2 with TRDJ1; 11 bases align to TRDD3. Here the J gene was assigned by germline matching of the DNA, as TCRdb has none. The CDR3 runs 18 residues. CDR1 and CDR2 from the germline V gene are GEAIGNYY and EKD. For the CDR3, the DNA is TGCGCCTGTGACACCCTATTTGGTGGGGGATACGGGACCGATAAACTCATCTTT. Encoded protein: CACDTLFGGGYGTDKLIF.

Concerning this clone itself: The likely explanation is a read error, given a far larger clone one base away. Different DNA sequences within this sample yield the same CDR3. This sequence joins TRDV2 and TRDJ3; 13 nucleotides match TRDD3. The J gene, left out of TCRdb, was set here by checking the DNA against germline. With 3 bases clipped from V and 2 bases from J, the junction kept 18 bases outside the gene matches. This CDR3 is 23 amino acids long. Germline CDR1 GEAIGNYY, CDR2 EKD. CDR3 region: CACDAGLEVLGDTPAWDTRQMFF. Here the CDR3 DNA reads TGTGCCTGTGACGCGGGGTTGGAGGTACTGGGGGATACGCCGGCCTGGGACACCCGACAGATGTTTTTC.

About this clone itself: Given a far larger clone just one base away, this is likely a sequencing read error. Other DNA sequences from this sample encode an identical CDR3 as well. CDR3 sequence reads: CALGELVTIKTGGYLSDKLIF. The CDR3 nucleotides are TGTGCTCTTGGGGAACTAGTGACGATAAAGACTGGGGGATACTTGAGCGATAAACTCATCTTT. The rearrangement links TRDV1 to TRDJ1; 12 positions match TRDD3. Germline matching of the DNA provided the J gene here, since TCRdb leaves it blank. Germline-derived CDR1 and CDR2 are TSWWSYY and QGS. The CDR3 covers 21 residues. Trimming removed 0 bases from V and 4 bases from J; junction bases left unmatched: 18.

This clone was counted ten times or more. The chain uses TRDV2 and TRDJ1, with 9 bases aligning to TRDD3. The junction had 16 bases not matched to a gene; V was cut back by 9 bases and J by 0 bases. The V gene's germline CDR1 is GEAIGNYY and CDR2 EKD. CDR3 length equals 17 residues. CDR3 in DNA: TGTGCCGCTTGCCCTCCTTACTGGGGGAATAACACCGATAAACTCATCTTT. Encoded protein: CAACPPYWGNNTDKLIF.

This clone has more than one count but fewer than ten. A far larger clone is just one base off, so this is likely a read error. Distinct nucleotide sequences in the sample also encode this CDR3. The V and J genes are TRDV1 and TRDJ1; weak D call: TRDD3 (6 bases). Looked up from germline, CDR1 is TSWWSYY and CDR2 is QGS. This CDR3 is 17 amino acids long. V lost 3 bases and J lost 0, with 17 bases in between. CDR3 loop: CALGEGSVWGYTDKLIF. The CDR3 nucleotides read TGTGCTCTTGGGGAGGGATCAGTTTGGGGGTACACCGATAAACTCATCTTT.

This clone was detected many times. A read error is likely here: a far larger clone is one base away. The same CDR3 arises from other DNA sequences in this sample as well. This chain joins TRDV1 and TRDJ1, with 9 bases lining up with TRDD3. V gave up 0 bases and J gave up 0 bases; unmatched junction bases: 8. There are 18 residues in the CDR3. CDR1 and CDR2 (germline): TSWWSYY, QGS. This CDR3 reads CALGELELGDLYTDKLIF. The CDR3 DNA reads TGTGCTCTTGGGGAACTAGAGCTGGGGGATTTATACACCGATAAACTCATCTTT.

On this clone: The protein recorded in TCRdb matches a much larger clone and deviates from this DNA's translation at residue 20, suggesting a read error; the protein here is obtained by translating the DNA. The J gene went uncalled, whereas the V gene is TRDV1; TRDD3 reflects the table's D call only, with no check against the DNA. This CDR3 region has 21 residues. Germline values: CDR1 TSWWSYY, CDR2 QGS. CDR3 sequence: CALGAPSYVSLLGDTADKLTF. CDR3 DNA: TGTGCTCTTGGGGCCCCTTCCTACGTATCCCTACTGGGGGATACGGCCGATAAACTCACCTTT.

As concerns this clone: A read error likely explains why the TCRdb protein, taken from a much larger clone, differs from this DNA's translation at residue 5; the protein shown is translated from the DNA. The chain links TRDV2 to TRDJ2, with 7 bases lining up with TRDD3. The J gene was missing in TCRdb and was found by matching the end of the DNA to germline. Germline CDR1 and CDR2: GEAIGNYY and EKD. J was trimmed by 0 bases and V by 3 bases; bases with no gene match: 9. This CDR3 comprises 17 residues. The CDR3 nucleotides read TGTGCCTGTGACTCCGTAGGGGGATCTGCTTTGACAGCACAACTCTTCTTT. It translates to CACDSVGGSALTAQLFF.

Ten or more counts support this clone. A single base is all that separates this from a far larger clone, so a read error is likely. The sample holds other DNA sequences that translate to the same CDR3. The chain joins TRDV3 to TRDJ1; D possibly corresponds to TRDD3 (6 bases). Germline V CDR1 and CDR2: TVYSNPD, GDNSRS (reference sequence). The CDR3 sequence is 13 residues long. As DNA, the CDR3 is TGCGCCTTTTCTGGGGAATACACCGATAAACTCATCTTT. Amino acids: CAFSGEYTDKLIF.

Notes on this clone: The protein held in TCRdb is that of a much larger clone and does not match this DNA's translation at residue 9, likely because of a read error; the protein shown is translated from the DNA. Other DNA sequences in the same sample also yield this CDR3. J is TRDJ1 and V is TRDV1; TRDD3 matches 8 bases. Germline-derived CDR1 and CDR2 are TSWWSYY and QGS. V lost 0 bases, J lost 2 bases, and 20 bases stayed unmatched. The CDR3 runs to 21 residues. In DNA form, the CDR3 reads TGTGCTCTTGGGGAACTGAAGAGCCTCCTAAAGTACTGGGGGGATACCGATAAACTCATCTTT. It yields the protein CALGELKSLLKYWGDTDKLIF.